The subject of this entry is one TCR beta chain. Its cognate antigen is unknown. Every participating donor gave one draw, a heparinised blood sample averaging about 120 mL. Expressed TCRB transcripts were sequenced because the isolated RNA had all been reverse transcribed beforehand. Assay used: immunoSEQ multiplex PCR; TCRdb lists only in-frame clones, some missing. The sample records under 250,000 clones, around 26% being singletons. The sample belongs to a study of beta chain features in type 1 diabetes. Study details: Cell yields, age and gender were similar between patients and healthy donors. Study-wide points: Significant though moderate, a shortening of TCRB CDR3s appeared in all four CD4+ subsets of Type 1 diabetes patients.

The germline V gene encodes CDR1 SQVTM and CDR2 ANQGSEA. CDR3 size: 12 residues. The V gene lost 6 bases and the J gene lost 0 bases, with 3 bases spanning the gap. The sequence was obtained from a man aged 30-40 years in good health. The specimen was central memory CD4+ T cells from blood. The V and J genes are TRBV29-1 and TRBJ2-6; the D is unclear. The CDR3 DNA sequence: TGCAGCGTGGTCTCTGGGGCCAACGTCCTGACTTTC. It codes for CSVVSGANVLTF.